Presented here are 15 T cell receptor beta chains from one specimen sequenced in a study of blood T cell repertoires in COVID-19. This table comes from immunoSEQ multiplex PCR, and its TCRdb copy is limited to in-frame clones, with some not included. The sample has 100,000 or so clones, approximately 82% seen once. Sequenced: peripheral blood. All receptors come from a woman at least 80 years old with acute or convalescent COVID-19.

The chain couples TRBV10-3 to TRBJ2-3; 10 nucleotides agree with TRBD2. Germline V gene lookup returns CDR1 ENHRY and CDR2 SYGVKD. V was pared by 5 bases and J by 0 bases, with 2 bases of the junction left unmatched. CDR3 length: 15 amino acids. CDR3 DNA: TGTGCCATCAGTAAACTAGCGGGGAGCACAGATACGCAGTATTTT. Translating it yields CAISKLAGSTDTQYF.

The rearrangement uses TRBV28 and TRBJ1-5, with 10 bases identical to TRBD1. V shed 2 bases, J shed 7 bases, and the junction held 2 bases outside the gene matches. Germline lookup yields CDR1 MDHEN and CDR2 SYDVKM. The CDR3 runs 14 residues. Here the CDR3 DNA reads TGTGCCAGCAGTTTAGGGACAGGGGAACAGCCCCAGCATTTT. Protein: CASSLGTGEQPQHF.

This clone was detected only a few times. V gene TRBV3-1 (or the pseudogene TRBV3-2) combines with J gene TRBJ1-2, with 8 bases that match TRBD1. The CDR3 loop spans 14 amino acids. Germline V gene lookup returns CDR1 LGHDT and CDR2 YNNKEL (reference sequence). Losses at the gene ends were 4 bases for V and 4 bases for J; bases not matched to a gene: 5. CDR3 sequence (DNA): TGTGCCAGCAGCCCATGGACAGGGAGCTATGGCTACACCTTC. It codes for CASSPWTGSYGYTF.

The J gene is TRBJ2-3, the V gene TRBV11-2, with D possibly TRBD2 on 6 matching bases. Germline CDR1 reads SGHAT; CDR2 reads FQNNGV. The CDR3 sequence is 15 residues long. V lost 3 bases to trimming and J lost 0 bases, with 10 bases between them. The CDR3 spells CASSFLSGSTDTQYF. The CDR3 DNA is TGTGCCAGCAGCTTTTTGAGCGGGAGCACAGATACGCAGTATTTT.

CDR3 nucleotide sequence: TGTGCCAGCACCGACCAGGCCCGGGGGGCGAACACTGAAGCTTTCTTT. Translating gives CASTDQARGANTEAFF. The chain links TRBV5-4 to TRBJ1-1; maybe TRBD1 (6 bases). V dropped 6 bases and J dropped 1 base, with 19 bases sitting between them. Germline V gives CDR1 SGHNT, CDR2 YYREEE (reference sequence). The CDR3 is 16 amino acids.

This clone was recorded a few times. The gene calls are TRBV2 and TRBJ2-5; maybe TRBD1 (5 bases). V was pared by 5 bases and J by 1 base, with 8 bases between. Germline loops: CDR1 SNHLY, CDR2 FYNNEI. This CDR3 spans 13 amino acids. The CDR3 bases are TGTGCCAGCAGTTCTGACAGCCAAGAGACCCAGTACTTC. Protein product: CASSSDSQETQYF.

The V call is TRBV6-1, the J call TRBJ2-1, with unresolved D. V gave up 1 base and J gave up 2 bases, with 21 bases separating them. The length of the CDR3 is 19 residues. Germline CDR1 MNHNS, CDR2 SASEGT. DNA of the CDR3: TGTGCCAGCAGTGAAGAATCTGAAGAGCTAACAGAGACCTACAATGAGCAGTTCTTC. Its translation is CASSEESEELTETYNEQFF.

CDR3 sequence: CASSLSTGIHEQYF. The CDR3 region has the DNA TGTGCCAGCAGTTTATCCACAGGGATCCACGAGCAGTACTTC. The V gene is TRBV27, the J gene TRBJ2-7; tentative D call: TRBD1 (6 bases). The CDR3 is 14 amino acids. Between the trimmed V and J ends, which lost 0 bases and 5 bases, there was a span of 11 bases. CDR1 is MNHEY and CDR2 is SMNVEV in the germline V gene (reference sequence).

The gene calls are TRBV2 and TRBJ2-2, with D uncertain. The CDR3 is made up of 14 amino acids. Per the germline V gene, CDR1 is SNHLY and CDR2 is FYNNEI. V was trimmed by 7 bases and J by 3 bases, leaving 12 bases between them. This chain's CDR3 is CASKDSTYTGELFF. The DNA for the CDR3 is TGTGCCAGCAAAGACTCGACTTACACCGGGGAGCTGTTTTTT.

This clone was recorded once. The rearrangement uses TRBV15 and TRBJ2-5; no clear D. This CDR3 spans 15 amino acids. CDR1 and CDR2 from the germline V gene are LNHNV and YYDKDF (reference sequence). The V gene lost 0 bases and the J gene lost 4 bases, with 12 bases spanning the gap. CDR3 protein: CATSRDTARSETQYF. CDR3 nucleotide sequence: TGTGCCACCAGCAGAGATACGGCTAGGTCAGAGACCCAGTACTTC. Looking up the rest from reference TRBV15 and TRBJ2-5 gives the full variable domain: DAMVIQNPRYQVTQFGKPVTLSCSQTLNHNVMYWYQQKSSQAPKLLFHYYDKDFNNEADTPDNFQSRRPNTSFCFLDIRSPGLGDTAMYLCATSRDTARSETQYFGPGTRLLVL.

This clone came up a few times. This sequence joins TRBV5-4 and TRBJ1-4; 7 bases match TRBD1. After removal of 4 bases from V and 6 bases from J, the junction contained 9 bases not matched to a gene. From germline, CDR1 is SGHNT and CDR2 YYREEE (reference sequence). There are 15 residues in the CDR3. CDR3 bases: TGTGCCAGCAGCAATCCGGGACAGTTGCATGAAAAACTGTTTTTT. Protein product: CASSNPGQLHEKLFF. The variable domain in full, with the rest retrieved from reference TRBV5-4 and TRBJ1-4, is ETGVTQSPTHLIKTRGQQVTLRCSSQSGHNTVSWYQQALGQGPQFIFQYYREEENGRGNFPPRFSGLQFPNYSSELNVNALELDDSALYLCASSNPGQLHEKLFFGSGTQLSVL.

This chain links TRBV6-5 with TRBJ2-7; TRBD2 matches at 10 bases. CDR3 length: 15 amino acids. J lost 4 bases, V lost 2 bases, and 5 bases had no gene match. Looked up from germline, CDR1 is MNHEY and CDR2 is SVGAGI. This CDR3 reads CASSYSGREDYEQYF. The CDR3 bases are TGTGCCAGCAGTTACAGCGGGAGGGAGGATTACGAGCAGTACTTC.

This chain connects TRBV4-1 to TRBJ2-2, with D tentatively TRBD2 (5 bases). This CDR3 has 14 amino acids. V was pared by 4 bases and J by 7 bases, with 13 bases between. Germline CDR1 MGHRA, CDR2 YSYEKL. CDR3 region: CASSRGLGLGELFF. As DNA, the CDR3 is TGCGCCAGCAGCCGCGGGTTGGGTCTCGGGGAGCTGTTTTTT.

The chain uses TRBV5-1 and TRBJ2-3; TRBD2 agrees at 11 bases. Germline CDR1 and CDR2: SGHRS and YFSETQ. Trimming at V came to 3 bases and at J to 2 bases, leaving 5 bases not matched to a gene. The CDR3 is 16 amino acids. CDR3 DNA: TGCGCCAGCAGCTCCGGACTAGCGGGTATCACAGATACGCAGTATTTT. This codes for CASSSGLAGITDTQYF.

This clone is a singleton in its sample. The chain has TRBV11-2 and TRBJ1-2, with D possibly matching TRBD1 (5 bases). V lost 1 base to trimming and J lost 2 bases, with 14 bases between them. CDR1 is SGHAT, CDR2 FQNNGV, per germline. The CDR3 has 16 amino acids. The DNA for the CDR3 is TGTGCCAGCAGCTTAGGACAGACAGTAAACAACTATGGCTACACCTTC. It encodes CASSLGQTVNNYGYTF.